The 22 T cell receptor beta chains given below trace back to one sample, sequenced in a study of blood T cell repertoires in COVID-19. Clones were sequenced by immunoSEQ multiplex PCR, and TCRdb holds only the in-frame ones, with some missing. Seen here are over 450,000 clones, approximately 92% observed once, and the top ten hold roughly 0.92%. Sample: peripheral blood. The receptors stem from a young man with COVID-19, enrolled during active disease.

This chain uses TRBV21-1 with TRBJ2-1; no DNA check was done on the table's D call, TRBD2. TRBV21-1 is described as a pseudogene. This CDR3 region has 17 residues. The CDR3 nucleotides are TGTGCCAGCAGCACCCCGGGACTAGCGGGAGTTGTCAATGAGCAGTTCTTC. This encodes CASSTPGLAGVVNEQFF.

V is TRBV6-5 and J is TRBJ2-3, with 9 bases lining up with TRBD2. CDR3 length: 16 residues. Per germline, CDR1 MNHEY and CDR2 SVGAGI. V trimming: 2 bases; J trimming: 4 bases; junction bases outside the gene matches: 7. CDR3 sequence reads: CASSYRIAGDPDTQYF. The CDR3 DNA sequence: TGTGCCAGCAGTTACAGAATAGCGGGAGACCCAGATACGCAGTATTTT.

This sequence joins TRBV5-5 and TRBJ1-1, with D possibly matching TRBD1 (5 bases). The CDR3 has 16 residues. The germline CDR1 and CDR2 sequences are SGHKS and YYEKEE (reference sequence). The V end lost 1 base, the J end lost 8 bases, and 21 bases lay between the germline ends. Written as DNA, the CDR3 is TGTGCCAGCAGCTTGACGGGGGTTGAGACTTTTTGGGAAGCTTTCTTT. It codes for CASSLTGVETFWEAFF. The full variable domain, rest sourced from reference TRBV5-5 and TRBJ1-1, is DAGVTQSPTHLIKTRGQQVTLRCSPISGHKSVSWYQQVLGQGPQFIFQYYEKEERGRGNFPDRFSARQFPNYSSELNVNALLLGDSALYLCASSLTGVETFWEAFFGQGTRLTVV.

The chain is built from TRBV11-3 and TRBJ1-6, with TRBD1 as a possible D gene (6 bases). CDR1 is SGHNT, CDR2 YENEEA, per germline. The ends were cut back, 4 bases at V and 9 bases at J, with 31 bases in the middle. The CDR3 loop spans 20 amino acids. The CDR3 coding sequence is TGTGCCAGCAGCTCCCCTGGGGTTCATCAGGCGGGGGGCAGAGGTTCACCCCTCCACTTT. Translating it yields CASSSPGVHQAGGRGSPLHF.

The V call is TRBV23-1, the J call TRBJ2-4; 8 nucleotides agree with TRBD1. TRBV23-1 is an ORF, with its function uncertain. The CDR3 contains 15 residues. V trimming: 1 base; J trimming: 2 bases; junction bases outside the gene matches: 1. The CDR3 spells CASSQYRGSKNIQYF. The CDR3 DNA follows: TGCGCCAGCAGTCAATACAGGGGGTCCAAAAACATTCAGTACTTC.

This clone showed up just once. J is TRBJ2-2 and V is TRBV6-6, with TRBD2 matching over 9 bases. This CDR3 has 16 residues. Germline values: CDR1 MNHNY, CDR2 SVGAGI (reference sequence). J lost 6 bases, V lost 0 bases, and 5 bases had no gene match. The CDR3 loop reads CASSYSGREGAGELFF. CDR3 coding DNA: TGTGCCAGCAGTTACTCAGGGCGGGAGGGGGCCGGGGAGCTGTTTTTT.

V and J are TRBV19 and TRBJ2-2; 12 bases match TRBD2. The CDR3 extends over 16 amino acids. V lost 3 bases to trimming and J lost 9 bases; unmatched junction nucleotides: 8. CDR1 and CDR2 from the germline V gene are LNHDA and SQIVND (reference sequence). The CDR3: CASSISASGGARELFF. DNA for the CDR3: TGTGCCAGTAGTATCTCGGCTAGCGGGGGGGCCCGGGAGCTGTTTTTT.

As DNA, the CDR3 is TGTGCCAGCTCACCGACAGGGCCCGGGGAGCTGTTTTTT. Protein product: CASSPTGPGELFF. The chain couples TRBV18 to TRBJ2-2; 7 bases map to TRBD1. The CDR3 has 13 residues. Per germline, CDR1 KGHSH and CDR2 LQKENI. V lost 3 bases and J lost 6; bases outside the gene matches: 1. Supplemented by reference TRBV18 and TRBJ2-2, the full variable domain reads NAGVMQNPRHLVRRRGQEARLRCSPMKGHSHVYWYRQLPEEGLKFMVYLQKENIIDESGMPKERFSAEFPKEGPSILRIQQVVRGDSAAYFCASSPTGPGELFFGEGSRLTVL.

This clone was picked up one time. The chain links TRBV5-1 to TRBJ2-7; 7 bases map to TRBD2. J was trimmed by 3 bases and V by 6 bases; bases with no gene match: 12. This CDR3 spans 15 amino acids. Per the germline V gene, CDR1 is SGHRS and CDR2 is YFSETQ. The CDR3 nucleotides read TGCGCCAGCAACTTCGGGGGGTCAGGAGGCTACGAGCAGTACTTC. Residues: CASNFGGSGGYEQYF.

The rearrangement joins TRBV20-1 to TRBJ2-1, with no clear D. The CDR3 sequence is 14 residues long. Germline CDR1 DFQATT, CDR2 SNEGSKA (reference sequence). The V gene lost 3 bases and the J gene lost 0 bases, with 9 bases spanning the gap. The CDR3: CSASRGSSYNEQFF. DNA for the CDR3: TGCAGTGCTAGTCGTGGTAGCTCCTACAATGAGCAGTTCTTC.

V is TRBV9 and J is TRBJ2-7, with 8 nucleotides matching TRBD2. Germline V gives CDR1 SGDLS, CDR2 YYNGEE. The CDR3 sequence is 15 residues long. The trim removed 4 bases at V and 0 bases at J, leaving 6 bases unmatched. The CDR3 region is CASSPLAGSSYEQYF. The CDR3 DNA is TGTGCCAGCAGCCCTTTAGCGGGGAGCTCCTACGAGCAGTACTTC.

This clone was counted once. The chain combines TRBV30 with TRBJ2-1; 9 bases fit TRBD2. Germline V gene sequence: CDR1 GTSNPN, CDR2 SVGIG (reference sequence). This CDR3 spans 15 amino acids. J gave up 7 bases and V 0 bases, and 7 bases lay outside the gene matches. Here the CDR3 reads CAWSVRGLAQNEQFF. CDR3 nucleotides: TGTGCCTGGAGTGTACGTGGACTAGCGCAGAATGAGCAGTTCTTC.

The genes are TRBV6-5 and TRBJ1-6, with TRBD1 matching 8 bases. CDR1 and CDR2 (germline): MNHEY, SVGAGI. J was trimmed by 7 bases and V by 6 bases; bases with no gene match: 8. There are 15 residues in the CDR3. Here the CDR3 reads CASRDDRGENSPLHF. Here the CDR3 DNA reads TGTGCCAGCAGAGATGACAGGGGTGAAAATTCACCCCTCCACTTT.

The chain combines TRBV24-1 with TRBJ2-1; TRBD1 is a possible D gene (5 bases). This CDR3 comprises 14 residues. CDR1 and CDR2 (germline): KGHDR, SFDVKD. The ends were cut back, 0 bases at V and 6 bases at J, with 8 bases in the middle. CDR3 region: CATSDLTQVNEQFF. The DNA of the CDR3 is TGTGCCACCAGTGATTTGACACAGGTCAATGAGCAGTTCTTC.

The chain combines TRBV1 with TRBJ2-3; TRBD1, the table's D call, was not compared with the DNA. TRBV1 is a pseudogene. The CDR3 covers 16 residues. The CDR3 region is CTSSRRTGRVPDTQYF. The CDR3 region has the DNA TGCACCAGCAGCCGGAGGACAGGGAGGGTCCCAGATACGCAGTATTTT.

The chain carries TRBV6-2 or TRBV6-3 and TRBJ2-2, with 9 bases lining up with TRBD2. This CDR3 comprises 15 residues. Germline CDR1 and CDR2: MNHEY and SVGEGT. With 6 bases clipped from V and 1 base from J, the junction kept 3 bases outside the gene matches. CDR3 amino acids: CASSLTSGNTGELFF. The CDR3 nucleotides are TGTGCCAGCAGCTTGACTAGCGGGAACACCGGGGAGCTGTTTTTT.

This chain connects TRBV5-1 to TRBJ2-1; D possibly corresponds to TRBD2 (5 bases). Trimming removed 4 bases from V and 6 bases from J, with 17 bases in between. Germline-derived CDR1 and CDR2 are SGHRS and YFSETQ. This CDR3 is built from 15 residues. The CDR3 DNA reads TGCGCCAGCAGCATCCGGGATACTACTTTCAATGAGCAGTTCTTC. Encoded protein: CASSIRDTTFNEQFF.

The rearrangement uses TRBV27 and TRBJ2-3; D remains unclear. The germline V and J ends were trimmed by 5 bases and 2 bases, with 5 bases remaining between them. The CDR3 is 12 amino acids. Germline V gene lookup returns CDR1 MNHEY and CDR2 SMNVEV (reference sequence). The CDR3 nucleotides are TGTGCCAGCAGTACTCCCACAGATACGCAGTATTTT. Its protein is CASSTPTDTQYF.

J is TRBJ2-1 and V is TRBV7-3; tentatively, D is TRBD1 (5 bases). Germline-derived CDR1 and CDR2 are SGHTA and FQGTGA. V was shortened by 6 bases and J by 3 bases, with 21 bases between the two germline ends. The CDR3 has 17 residues. The CDR3 sequence is CASRLGRLDMFYNEQFF. As DNA, the CDR3 is TGTGCCAGCAGATTGGGGCGGCTGGACATGTTCTACAATGAGCAGTTCTTC.

V is TRBV9 and J is TRBJ2-5; 10 nucleotides line up with TRBD2. CDR3 length: 16 residues. Germline trimming cut 4 bases from V and 4 bases from J; bases unmatched to any gene: 10. The germline CDR1 and CDR2 sequences are SGDLS and YYNGEE. In DNA, the CDR3 is TGTGCCAGCAGCCCAAGCGGGAGGGCCTTGGGAGAGACCCAGTACTTC. Protein: CASSPSGRALGETQYF.

The chain combines TRBV7-8 with TRBJ2-7, with a possible D match to TRBD2 (5 bases). The CDR3 is 13 amino acids. Germline V gene data show CDR1 as SGHVS and CDR2 as FQNEAQ. V lost 8 bases, J lost 3 bases, and 14 bases lay in between. CDR3 sequence: CASVREPNYEQYF. The CDR3 region has the DNA TGTGCCAGCGTTAGGGAGCCGAACTACGAGCAGTACTTC.

The chain joins TRBV4-1 to TRBJ2-2; 7 nucleotides match TRBD1. CDR1 and CDR2 (germline): MGHRA, YSYEKL. The ends lost 4 bases at V and 2 bases at J; junction bases unmatched: 7. The CDR3 is made up of 16 amino acids. The CDR3 loop reads CASSPEAGGNTGELFF. The CDR3 region has the DNA TGCGCCAGCAGCCCAGAGGCAGGGGGTAACACCGGGGAGCTGTTTTTT.